Shown below are 5 T cell receptor beta chains from a single sample sequenced in a study of OX40 agonist ivuxolimab in advanced cancers. The method was immunoSEQ multiplex PCR; TCRdb's version includes in-frame clones alone and lacks a portion of them. The profile covers nearly 60,000 clones, with about 90% appearing a single time and under 3.5% taken by the ten largest. The sequenced sample was CD4+ or CD8+ T cells sorted from blood, obtained in a trial of the OX40 agonist ivuxolimab. These receptors were collected from an adult with an advanced solid tumor such as melanoma, head and neck, liver or kidney cancer.

CDR3 amino acids: CASSIGPQHQPQHF. The CDR3 region has the DNA TGTGCCAGTAGTATAGGTCCTCAGCATCAGCCCCAGCATTTT. The chain carries TRBV19 and TRBJ1-5; D unclear. The CDR3 contains 14 residues. Germline lookup yields CDR1 LNHDA and CDR2 SQIVND (reference sequence). The V gene lost 1 base and the J gene lost 5 bases, with 9 bases spanning the gap.

This rearrangement joins TRBV5-1 to TRBJ1-2, with D hard to call. CDR1 and CDR2 from the germline V gene are SGHRS and YFSETQ. The V end was cut by 0 bases, the J end by 0 bases, with 3 bases between. The CDR3 covers 13 residues. For the CDR3, the DNA is TGCGCCAGCAGCTTGGGCACTAACTATGGCTACACCTTC. This encodes CASSLGTNYGYTF.

The chain combines TRBV2 with TRBJ1-2; D is ambiguous. Germline CDR1 is SNHLY and CDR2 is FYNNEI. The CDR3 spans 13 residues. Trimming shortened V by 4 bases and J by 2 bases, and 8 bases separated the two germline ends. CDR3 coding DNA: TGTGCCAGCAGTGTCAGGCAGAACTATGGCTACACCTTC. Protein: CASSVRQNYGYTF.

The chain links TRBV29-1 to TRBJ2-1; D possibly corresponds to TRBD2 (5 bases). The CDR3 contains 14 residues. V dropped 4 bases and J dropped 8 bases, with 18 bases sitting between them. The germline CDR1 and CDR2 sequences are SQVTM and ANQGSEA. CDR3 region: CSVGLAGGGHEQFF. The DNA for the CDR3 is TGCAGCGTTGGTCTGGCAGGTGGAGGTCATGAGCAGTTCTTC.

This sequence joins TRBV29-1 and TRBJ2-3; D might be TRBD2 (6 bases). The ends were cut back, 6 bases at V and 2 bases at J, with 15 bases in the middle. The CDR3 contains 14 residues. The V gene's germline CDR1 is SQVTM and CDR2 ANQGSEA. The CDR3 DNA follows: TGCAGCGTCTTACCGGGACTTAACACAGATACGCAGTATTTT. Protein sequence: CSVLPGLNTDTQYF.